What follows describes a single T cell receptor beta chain. Its target is not known. This entry comes from a study of CD8 T cells in Susac syndrome. Overall study: At the time their blood was drawn, patients with Susac syndrome were either therapy-naive, on corticosteroids (with some of them also receiving intravenous immunoglobulin), or on intravenous immunoglobulin alone.

An input of about 0.5 to 1 ug of RNA was subjected to reverse transcription using random hexamers. TCRdb re-analysed the immunoSEQ multiplex PCR reads in MiXCR, keeping a single row per CDR3 protein. The data show 67,000 or so distinct CDR3 sequences, 93% seen once. Study findings and constraints: The CD4+ T cell repertoires, which came from Susac syndrome patients, showed no sign of clonal expansion.

The clonotype comes from a human donor with Susac syndrome. Sequencing used CD4+ T cells from PBMCs.

CDR3 residues: CSARVGYRDTEAFF. CDR3 DNA: TGCAGTGCTAGAGTCGGCTACAGGGACACTGAAGCTTTCTTT. The chain combines TRBV20-1 with TRBJ1-1, with D possibly being TRBD1 (6 bases). Trimming removed 1 base at V and 3 bases at J, with 12 bases between. CDR3 length: 14 amino acids. Germline CDR1 DFQATT, CDR2 SNEGSKA (reference sequence).